Following are 32 T cell receptor beta chains from one sample sequenced in a study of T cell changes during pregnancy in multiple sclerosis. Here immunoSEQ multiplex PCR was the method, and the copy in TCRdb shows in-frame clones only, minus some. The sample lists some 28,000 clones; under 95% were seen once. Specimen: CD8+ T cells from peripheral blood mononuclear cells, collected before pregnancy. These receptors were collected from a female donor with multiple sclerosis, enrolled in a pregnancy study.

At least ten counts were recorded for this clone. The rearrangement joins TRBV6-4 to TRBJ2-1; the match to TRBD2 covers 9 bases. CDR1 and CDR2 (germline): MRHNA, SNTAGT. The CDR3 runs to 14 residues. After removal of 5 bases from V and 10 bases from J, the junction contained 9 bases not matched to a gene. In DNA, the CDR3 is TGTGCCAGCAGTACTAGCGGGTCAGTCGGCGAGCAGTTCTTC. Translated, it gives CASSTSGSVGEQFF.

This rearrangement joins TRBV9 to TRBJ1-2; 8 bases agree with TRBD1. CDR3 length: 15 amino acids. Trimming at V came to 3 bases and at J to 2 bases, leaving 6 bases not matched to a gene. The germline gives CDR1 SGDLS, CDR2 YYNGEE. As DNA, the CDR3 is TGTGCCAGCAGCGCGACAGGGGCCAGAAACTATGGCTACACCTTC. Its protein product is CASSATGARNYGYTF.

The genes are TRBV18 and TRBJ2-7; 9 bases map to TRBD1. Germline CDR1 KGHSH, CDR2 LQKENI. Unmatched junction bases numbered 3, after V lost 8 bases and J lost 1 base. The CDR3 covers 13 residues. This chain's CDR3 is CASRGQGSYEQYF. The CDR3 DNA reads TGTGCCAGCCGGGGACAGGGTTCCTACGAGCAGTACTTC.

The V and J genes are TRBV28 and TRBJ2-4, with D possibly TRBD2 on 6 matching bases. CDR1 MDHEN and CDR2 SYDVKM come from the germline V gene. V lost 5 bases and J 9 bases, leaving 11 bases between the germline ends. The CDR3 spans 12 residues. CDR3 residues: CASSPGGFIQYF. In DNA form, the CDR3 reads TGTGCCAGCAGTCCCGGGGGATTCATTCAGTACTTC.

V is TRBV21-1 and J is TRBJ1-3; the D segment call TRBD1 is taken from the table without a DNA check. TRBV21-1 is reported as a pseudogene. The CDR3 sequence is 17 residues long. In nucleotides, the CDR3 is TGTGCCAGCAGCAACACAGGGAGATTACCCTCTGGAAACACCATATATTTT. This translates into CASSNTGRLPSGNTIYF.

The V and J genes are TRBV2 and TRBJ2-3; TRBD1 aligns across 12 bases. The CDR3 runs to 16 residues. Germline assignment: CDR1 SNHLY and CDR2 FYNNEI. V lost 2 bases, J lost 2 bases, and 2 bases stayed unmatched. The CDR3 sequence is CASSERGQGATDTQYF. The DNA for the CDR3 is TGTGCCAGCAGTGAAAGGGGACAGGGGGCCACAGATACGCAGTATTTT.

The CDR3 here is CSGGGGKNYGYTF. The CDR3 DNA follows: TGCAGCGGTGGGGGCGGTAAGAACTATGGCTACACCTTC. V and J are TRBV29-1 and TRBJ1-2; a weak D match, TRBD1 (6 bases). Germline values: CDR1 SQVTM, CDR2 ANQGSEA. Trimming took off 7 bases at V and 2 bases at J, with 14 bases between the two ends. The CDR3 length is 13 residues.

V usage is TRBV19 and J usage is TRBJ1-5; TRBD1 matches 7 bases. This CDR3 has 15 amino acids. With 7 bases clipped from V and 6 bases from J, the junction kept 12 bases outside the gene matches. The germline V gene encodes CDR1 LNHDA and CDR2 SQIVND (reference sequence). CDR3 protein: CASIGIGQEGQPQHF. For the CDR3, the DNA is TGTGCCAGTATCGGGATCGGACAGGAGGGTCAGCCCCAGCATTTT.

The V call is TRBV5-1, the J call TRBJ2-1; 9 bases are shared with TRBD2. This CDR3 is 14 amino acids long. From germline, CDR1 is SGHRS and CDR2 YFSETQ. With 2 bases clipped from V and 3 bases from J, the junction kept 0 bases outside the gene matches. CDR3 in amino acids: CASSFSGSYNEQFF. In DNA form, the CDR3 reads TGCGCCAGCAGCTTTAGCGGGAGCTACAATGAGCAGTTCTTC.

V and J are TRBV6-6 and TRBJ1-5; D is unclear. Trimming took off 10 bases at V and 8 bases at J, with 18 bases between the two ends. The CDR3 is 13 residues long. Germline loops: CDR1 MNHNY, CDR2 SVGAGI (reference sequence). The CDR3 nucleotides are TGTGCCACTACCAGATGGAACCGGGAGCCCCAGCATTTT. Amino acids: CATTRWNREPQHF.

The chain carries TRBV7-2 and TRBJ1-2; D is perhaps TRBD1 (5 bases). V lost 5 bases and J 5 bases, leaving 18 bases between the germline ends. Germline V gene data show CDR1 as SGHTA and CDR2 as FQGNSA. This CDR3 contains 15 residues. CDR3 region: CASSQYSDTGYGYTF. In DNA, the CDR3 is TGTGCCAGCAGCCAGTACTCGGACACCGGGTATGGCTACACCTTC. Combining the CDR3 with reference TRBV7-2 and TRBJ1-2 gives the whole variable domain GAGVSQSPSNKVTEKGKDVELRCDPISGHTALYWYRQSLGQGLEFLIYFQGNSAPDKSGLPSDRFSAERTGGSVSTLTIQRTQQEDSAVYLCASSQYSDTGYGYTFGSGTRLTVV.

The chain employs TRBV28 and TRBJ2-7, with a possible D match to TRBD2 (6 bases). The CDR3 has 13 residues. V was cut by 4 bases and J by 4 bases, with 11 bases left in between. CDR1 and CDR2 from the germline V gene are MDHEN and SYDVKM. CDR3 amino acids: CASSSRREYEQYF. DNA of the CDR3: TGTGCCAGCAGTTCCCGGAGGGAGTACGAGCAGTACTTC.

This chain joins TRBV29-1 and TRBJ1-3; D not certain. Germline CDR1 SQVTM, CDR2 ANQGSEA. V was clipped by 7 bases and J by 0 bases, with 7 bases between them. The CDR3 extends over 12 amino acids. As DNA, the CDR3 is TGCAGCGGAGGGTCCTCTGGAAACACCATATATTTT. This gives the protein CSGGSSGNTIYF.

The rearrangement uses TRBV18 and TRBJ2-5; 8 bases agree with TRBD2. This CDR3 comprises 15 residues. Looked up from germline, CDR1 is KGHSH and CDR2 is LQKENI. After removal of 1 base from V and 3 bases from J, the junction contained 4 bases not matched to a gene. The CDR3 sequence is CASSPLTSVEETQYF. The CDR3 DNA is TGTGCCAGCTCACCACTGACTAGCGTGGAAGAGACCCAGTACTTC.

This sequence joins TRBV5-6 and TRBJ2-1; the match to TRBD2 covers 7 bases. Germline CDR1 reads SGHDT; CDR2 reads YYEEEE. CDR3 length equals 14 residues. The J segment lost 5 bases and the V segment lost 1 base, leaving 3 bases of the junction unmatched. CDR3 residues: CASSLREGHNEQFF. CDR3 nucleotide sequence: TGTGCCAGCAGCTTGAGGGAGGGCCACAATGAGCAGTTCTTC.

V and J are TRBV7-9 and TRBJ2-1; 8 bases are a match to TRBD2. This CDR3 comprises 13 residues. With V trimmed by 8 bases and J by 7 bases, 7 bases remained unmatched. Looked up from germline, CDR1 is SEHNR and CDR2 is FQNEAQ (reference sequence). The CDR3 DNA sequence: TGTGCCAGCGGCCCGGGAGGGGGGAATGAGCAGTTCTTC. Its translation is CASGPGGGNEQFF.

The chain couples TRBV7-2 to TRBJ2-5, with D possibly matching TRBD1 (6 bases). Germline V gene data show CDR1 as SGHTA and CDR2 as FQGNSA. V was pared by 2 bases and J by 1 base, with 14 bases between. This CDR3 is built from 16 residues. DNA of the CDR3: TGTGCCAGCAGCTTACCTGACAGGCCCTTCCAAGAGACCCAGTACTTC. Its translation: CASSLPDRPFQETQYF.

The gene calls are TRBV19 and TRBJ2-7, with D perhaps matching TRBD1 (5 bases). V dropped 3 bases and J dropped 1 base, with 10 bases sitting between them. CDR1 and CDR2 from the germline V gene are LNHDA and SQIVND (reference sequence). This CDR3 is 14 amino acids long. DNA of the CDR3: TGTGCCAGTAGTATTACAGGCCTTTCCTACGAGCAGTACTTC. It specifies CASSITGLSYEQYF.

This clone occurred a few times. CDR3 in amino acids: CASSSAQGDRDEQYF. CDR3 sequence (DNA): TGTGCCAGCAGCTCAGCCCAGGGGGATCGGGACGAGCAGTACTTC. The chain uses TRBV6-4 and TRBJ2-7; 7 nucleotides align to TRBD1. The CDR3 length is 15 residues. In germline, CDR1 is MRHNA, CDR2 SNTAGT. V lost 6 bases to trimming and J lost 5 bases; unmatched junction nucleotides: 13.

This rearrangement joins TRBV13 to TRBJ2-3; D gene uncertain. V lost 5 bases, J lost 5 bases, and 8 bases lay in between. The CDR3 has 12 residues. Germline loops: CDR1 PRHDT, CDR2 FYEKMQ (reference sequence). The CDR3 bases are TGTGCCAGCAGCCTTAATATAGATACGCAGTATTTT. This sequence encodes CASSLNIDTQYF.

V and J are TRBV5-1 and TRBJ2-2; maybe TRBD1 (5 bases). Germline lookup yields CDR1 SGHRS and CDR2 YFSETQ. Trimming removed 7 bases at V and 6 bases at J, with 13 bases between. The CDR3 length is 13 residues. CDR3 coding DNA: TGCGCCAGCGGGCAGGGTGAGGCCGGGGAGCTGTTTTTT. It yields the protein CASGQGEAGELFF.

This chain uses TRBV7-6 with TRBJ1-3, with D uncertain. The germline V and J ends were trimmed by 6 bases and 0 bases, with 9 bases remaining between them. The CDR3 consists of 14 residues. The V gene's germline CDR1 is SGHVS and CDR2 FNYEAQ. The CDR3 is CASSLWPSGNTIYF. In DNA form, the CDR3 reads TGTGCCAGCAGTCTCTGGCCCTCTGGAAACACCATATATTTT.

The chain employs TRBV27 and TRBJ2-1, with 7 bases that match TRBD1. The CDR3 is made up of 13 amino acids. With 3 bases clipped from V and 7 bases from J, the junction kept 3 bases outside the gene matches. Germline CDR1 reads MNHEY; CDR2 reads SMNVEV (reference sequence). This CDR3 is CASSFGRGNEQFF. The CDR3 DNA is TGTGCCAGCAGTTTCGGCAGGGGGAATGAGCAGTTCTTC.

V gene TRBV5-6 combines with J gene TRBJ2-7; TRBD2 is a possible D gene (5 bases). Germline V gene sequence: CDR1 SGHDT, CDR2 YYEEEE. The CDR3 covers 14 residues. V was cut by 7 bases and J by 1 base, with 15 bases left in between. The CDR3: CASHPQRISYEQYF. The CDR3 DNA reads as TGTGCCAGCCACCCCCAGCGGATTTCCTACGAGCAGTACTTC.

The chain joins TRBV2 to TRBJ2-7; 7 bases are shared with TRBD2. The V gene's germline CDR1 is SNHLY and CDR2 FYNNEI. The ends lost 2 bases at V and 2 bases at J; junction bases unmatched: 6. The CDR3 consists of 15 residues. The CDR3 DNA reads TGTGCCAGCAGTGAATGGGAGGGAAATCCCTACGAGCAGTACTTC. Translating it yields CASSEWEGNPYEQYF. The variable domain in full, completed from reference TRBV2 and TRBJ2-7, reads EPEVTQTPSHQVTQMGQEVILRCVPISNHLYFYWYRQILGQKVEFLVSFYNNEISEKSEIFDDQFSVERPDGSNFTLKIRSTKLEDSAMYFCASSEWEGNPYEQYFGPGTRLTVT.

CDR3 in amino acids: CASSEYPPAGGSYNEQFF. In nucleotides, the CDR3 is TGTGCCAGCAGTGAATATCCCCCAGCGGGAGGCTCCTACAATGAGCAGTTCTTC. J is TRBJ2-1 and V is TRBV25-1; 9 nucleotides align to TRBD2. The junction had 6 bases not matched to a gene; V was cut back by 0 bases and J by 0 bases. This CDR3 comprises 18 residues. CDR1 and CDR2 from the germline V gene are MGHDK and SYGVNS. The full variable domain, rest sourced from reference TRBV25-1 and TRBJ2-1, is EADIYQTPRYLVIGTGKKITLECSQTMGHDKMYWYQQDPGMELHLIHYSYGVNSTEKGDLSSESTVSRIRTEHFPLTLESARPSHTSQYLCASSEYPPAGGSYNEQFFGPGTRLTVL.

The V call is TRBV29-1, the J call TRBJ2-7; D call uncertain. In germline, CDR1 is SQVTM, CDR2 ANQGSEA. CDR3 length equals 13 residues. Between the trimmed V and J ends, which lost 4 bases and 0 bases, there was a span of 10 bases. The CDR3, as DNA: TGCAGCGTTGTACAGAGTCGCTCCTACGAGCAGTACTTC. It translates to CSVVQSRSYEQYF.

This rearrangement joins TRBV5-1 to TRBJ2-1, with TRBD2 identical over 12 bases. Germline values: CDR1 SGHRS, CDR2 YFSETQ. The ends lost 0 bases at V and 7 bases at J; junction bases unmatched: 20. The CDR3 has 21 amino acids. The CDR3 DNA sequence: TGCGCCAGCAGCTTGGCACCGCGACAGGGCCAACTAGCGGGAGGTGGGAATGAGCAGTTCTTC. It specifies CASSLAPRQGQLAGGGNEQFF.

V and J are TRBV4-1 and TRBJ2-7; maybe TRBD2 (6 bases). CDR1 and CDR2 from the germline V gene are MGHRA and YSYEKL. The CDR3 loop spans 13 amino acids. The germline V and J ends were trimmed by 1 base and 3 bases, with 7 bases remaining between them. The CDR3 region is CASSQVADYEQYF. DNA of the CDR3: TGCGCCAGCAGCCAAGTAGCGGACTACGAGCAGTACTTC.

V gene TRBV11-2 combines with J gene TRBJ2-1; TRBD2 matches 9 bases. The CDR3 spans 17 residues. Germline V gene lookup returns CDR1 SGHAT and CDR2 FQNNGV. After removal of 2 bases from V and 5 bases from J, the junction contained 10 bases not matched to a gene. This CDR3 reads CASSLSGLAMKDNEQFF. The CDR3 nucleotides are TGTGCCAGCAGCTTATCGGGACTAGCTATGAAAGACAATGAGCAGTTCTTC.

The J gene is TRBJ1-1, the V gene TRBV27; unclear D gene. The CDR3 totals 14 residues. Trimming removed 4 bases from V and 2 bases from J, with 11 bases in between. Per the germline V gene, CDR1 is MNHEY and CDR2 is SMNVEV (reference sequence). The CDR3 region is CASSSRELNTEAFF. The CDR3 DNA reads as TGTGCCAGCAGTTCGAGGGAGCTTAACACTGAAGCTTTCTTT.

This rearrangement joins TRBV11-2 to TRBJ2-7; tentatively, D is TRBD1 (7 bases). This CDR3 is built from 13 residues. From germline, CDR1 is SGHAT and CDR2 FQNNGV. The V gene lost 1 base and the J gene lost 5 bases, with 9 bases spanning the gap. The CDR3 sequence: CASSLARGDEQYF. In nucleotides, the CDR3 is TGTGCCAGCAGCTTAGCCAGGGGGGACGAGCAGTACTTC.